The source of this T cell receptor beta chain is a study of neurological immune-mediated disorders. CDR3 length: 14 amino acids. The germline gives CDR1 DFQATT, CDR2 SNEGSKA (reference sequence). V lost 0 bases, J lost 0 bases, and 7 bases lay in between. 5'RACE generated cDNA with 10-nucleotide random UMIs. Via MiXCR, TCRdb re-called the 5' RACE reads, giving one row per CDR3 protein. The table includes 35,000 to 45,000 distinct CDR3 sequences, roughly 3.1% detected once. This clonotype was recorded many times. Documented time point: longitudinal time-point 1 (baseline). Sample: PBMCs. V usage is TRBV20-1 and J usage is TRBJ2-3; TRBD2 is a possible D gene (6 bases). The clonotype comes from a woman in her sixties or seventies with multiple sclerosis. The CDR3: CSAREGGSTDTQYF. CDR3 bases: TGCAGTGCTAGAGAGGGGGGTAGCACAGATACGCAGTATTTT.